This passage covers 4 T cell receptor beta chains from one sample sequenced in a study of shared clonotypes between healthy human individuals. TCRdb's table, derived via immunoSEQ multiplex PCR, lists solely in-frame clones and lacks some. The sample consists of approximately 720,000 clones, around 72% of them appearing once. Sequencing used memory CD4+ T cells sorted from blood. Described subset: CD45RA-negative fraction. The receptors originated from a woman aged 25 to 45 in good health.

V and J are TRBV28 and TRBJ2-3; 9 positions agree with TRBD2. Unmatched junction bases numbered 9, after V lost 8 bases and J lost 0 bases. Germline V gene lookup returns CDR1 MDHEN and CDR2 SYDVKM. CDR3 length: 16 residues. CDR3 DNA sequence: TGTGCCAGCCTAACCCGCGGGAGGGGGAGCACAGATACGCAGTATTTT. It yields the protein CASLTRGRGSTDTQYF.

The rearrangement joins TRBV5-1 to TRBJ2-1, with 10 bases matching TRBD2. The CDR3 is 15 amino acids. V shed 6 bases and J 5 bases; nucleotides not matched to a gene: 8. Germline lookup yields CDR1 SGHRS and CDR2 YFSETQ. CDR3 DNA sequence: TGCGCCAGCAACCCCGCAACTAGCGGGAACAATGAGCAGTTCTTC. This gives the protein CASNPATSGNNEQFF.

V gene TRBV30 combines with J gene TRBJ2-3; D may match TRBD1 or TRBD2 (5 bases each). V was clipped by 3 bases and J by 4 bases, with 14 bases between them. The CDR3 contains 14 residues. Germline lookup yields CDR1 GTSNPN and CDR2 SVGIG (reference sequence). The DNA for the CDR3 is TGTGCCTGGAGAGAGAGGGGCTCATCAGATACGCAGTATTTT. It specifies CAWRERGSSDTQYF.

This chain connects TRBV7-2 to TRBJ2-7, with a possible D match to TRBD2 (6 bases). Germline CDR1 SGHTA, CDR2 FQGNSA. Trimming cost V 6 bases and J 5 bases, with 14 bases left between them. The CDR3 totals 13 residues. This CDR3 is CASSTGSFDEQYF. CDR3 bases: TGTGCCAGCAGTACCGGGAGTTTCGACGAGCAGTACTTC.